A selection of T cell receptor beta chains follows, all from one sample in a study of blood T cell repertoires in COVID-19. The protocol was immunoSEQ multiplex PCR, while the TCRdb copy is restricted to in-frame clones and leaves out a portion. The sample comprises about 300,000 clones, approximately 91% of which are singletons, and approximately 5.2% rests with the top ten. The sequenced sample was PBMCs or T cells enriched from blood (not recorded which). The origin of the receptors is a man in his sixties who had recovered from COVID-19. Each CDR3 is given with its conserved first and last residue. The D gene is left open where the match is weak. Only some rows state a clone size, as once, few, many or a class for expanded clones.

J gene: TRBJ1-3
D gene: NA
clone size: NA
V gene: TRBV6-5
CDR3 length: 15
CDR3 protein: CASMGGSNSGNTIYF
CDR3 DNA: TGTGCCAGCATGGGGGGATCGAACTCTGGAAACACCATATATTTT

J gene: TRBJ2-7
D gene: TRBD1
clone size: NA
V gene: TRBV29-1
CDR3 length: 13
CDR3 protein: CSIRQGWSYEQYF
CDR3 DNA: TGCAGCATCAGACAGGGATGGTCCTACGAGCAGTACTTC

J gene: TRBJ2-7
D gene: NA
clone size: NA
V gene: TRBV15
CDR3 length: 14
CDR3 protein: CATSRAGSSYEQYF
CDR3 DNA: TGTGCCACCAGCAGAGCAGGCAGTTCCTACGAGCAGTACTTC

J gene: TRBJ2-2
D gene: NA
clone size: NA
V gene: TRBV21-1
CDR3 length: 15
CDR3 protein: CASSPGTENTGELFF
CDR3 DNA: TGTGCCAGCAGCCCCGGGACAGAAAACACCGGGGAGCTGTTTTTT

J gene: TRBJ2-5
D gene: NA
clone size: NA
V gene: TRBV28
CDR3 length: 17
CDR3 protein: CASSPYPRTGPLETQYF
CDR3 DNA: TGTGCCAGCAGCCCGTACCCGAGGACTGGCCCTCTCGAGACCCAGTACTTC

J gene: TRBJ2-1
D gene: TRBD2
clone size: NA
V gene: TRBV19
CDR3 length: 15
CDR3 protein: CASKSQTSGSSEQFF
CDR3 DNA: TGTGCCAGTAAATCCCAGACTAGCGGGAGTTCCGAGCAGTTCTTC

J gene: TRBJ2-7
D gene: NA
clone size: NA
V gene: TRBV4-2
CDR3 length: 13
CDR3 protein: CASSPLAFHEQYF
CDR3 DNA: TGTGCCAGCAGCCCGCTAGCATTCCACGAGCAGTACTTC

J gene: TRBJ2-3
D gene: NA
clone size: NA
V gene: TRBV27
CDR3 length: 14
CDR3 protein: CASSYFTNTDTQYF
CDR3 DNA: TGTGCCAGCAGTTACTTCACCAACACAGATACGCAGTATTTT

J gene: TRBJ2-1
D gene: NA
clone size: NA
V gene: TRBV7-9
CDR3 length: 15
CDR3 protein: CASSRTQSSYNEQFF
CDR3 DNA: TGTGCCAGCAGCCGGACACAGAGCTCCTACAATGAGCAGTTCTTC

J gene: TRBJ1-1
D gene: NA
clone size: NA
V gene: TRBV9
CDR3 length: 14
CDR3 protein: CASSVVGQNTEAFF
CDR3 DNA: TGTGCCAGCAGCGTAGTCGGACAGAACACTGAAGCTTTCTTT

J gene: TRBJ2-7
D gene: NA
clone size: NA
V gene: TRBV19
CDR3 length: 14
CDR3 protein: CASSFIGGNDEQYF
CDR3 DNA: TGTGCCAGTAGTTTTATAGGCGGGAACGACGAGCAGTACTTC

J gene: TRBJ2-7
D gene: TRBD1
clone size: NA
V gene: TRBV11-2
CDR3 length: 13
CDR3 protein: CASSLGTGHEQYF
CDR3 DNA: TGTGCCAGCAGCTTAGGGACAGGCCACGAGCAGTACTTC

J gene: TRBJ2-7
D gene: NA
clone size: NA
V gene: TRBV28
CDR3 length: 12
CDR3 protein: CASSLLLDEQYF
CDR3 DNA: TGTGCCAGCAGTTTACTATTGGACGAGCAGTACTTC

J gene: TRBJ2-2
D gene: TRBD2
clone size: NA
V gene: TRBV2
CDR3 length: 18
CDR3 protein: CAGGAGLLSGRNTGELFF
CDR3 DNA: TGTGCCGGGGGTGCCGGACTCCTTAGCGGGAGGAACACCGGGGAGCTGTTTTTT

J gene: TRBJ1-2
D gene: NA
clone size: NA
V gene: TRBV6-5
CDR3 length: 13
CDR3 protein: CASRTGGNYGYTF
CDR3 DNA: TGTGCCAGTCGGACGGGGGGGAACTATGGCTACACCTTC

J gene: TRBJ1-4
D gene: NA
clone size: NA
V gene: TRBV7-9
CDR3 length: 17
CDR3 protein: CASSLAVTTATNEKLFF
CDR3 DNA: TGTGCCAGCAGCTTAGCGGTGACAACTGCAACTAATGAAAAACTGTTTTTT

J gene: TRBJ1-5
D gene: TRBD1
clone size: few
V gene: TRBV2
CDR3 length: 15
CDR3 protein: CASGSGTGAYQPQHF
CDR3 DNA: TGTGCCAGCGGGTCGGGGACAGGGGCCTATCAGCCCCAGCATTTT

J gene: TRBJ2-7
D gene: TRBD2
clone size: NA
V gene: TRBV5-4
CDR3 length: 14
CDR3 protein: CASSLAAVSYEQYF
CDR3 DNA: TGTGCCAGCAGTCTAGCGGCCGTCTCCTACGAGCAGTACTTC

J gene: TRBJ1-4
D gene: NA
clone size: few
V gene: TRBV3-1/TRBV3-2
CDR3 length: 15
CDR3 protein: CASSQNLLSNEKLFF
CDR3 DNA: TGTGCCAGCAGCCAAAATCTGCTGAGTAATGAAAAACTGTTTTTT

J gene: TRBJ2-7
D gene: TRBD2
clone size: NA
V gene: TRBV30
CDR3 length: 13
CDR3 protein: CAWRLAGALEQYF
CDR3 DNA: TGTGCCTGGAGATTAGCGGGAGCGCTCGAGCAGTACTTC

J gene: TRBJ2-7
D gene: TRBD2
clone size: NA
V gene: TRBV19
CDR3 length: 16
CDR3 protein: CASSETSGASSYEQYF
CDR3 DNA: TGTGCCAGTAGTGAGACTAGCGGGGCTTCCTCCTACGAGCAGTACTTC

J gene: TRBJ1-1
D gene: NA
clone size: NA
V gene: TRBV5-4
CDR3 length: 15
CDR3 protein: CASSSPTGGNTEAFF
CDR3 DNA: TGTGCCAGCAGCTCTCCTACGGGGGGGAACACTGAAGCTTTCTTT

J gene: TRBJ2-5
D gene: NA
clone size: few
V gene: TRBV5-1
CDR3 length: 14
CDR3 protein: CASSLGQAQETQYF
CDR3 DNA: TGCGCCAGCAGCTTGGGGCAGGCGCAAGAGACCCAGTACTTC

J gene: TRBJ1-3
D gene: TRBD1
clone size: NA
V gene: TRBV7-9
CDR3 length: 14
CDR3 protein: CASTIGQGHDTIYF
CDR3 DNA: TGTGCCAGCACCATAGGACAGGGCCACGACACCATATATTTT

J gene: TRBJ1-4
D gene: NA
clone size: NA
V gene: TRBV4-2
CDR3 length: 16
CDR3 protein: CASSQDGRQTNEKLFF
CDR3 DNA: TGTGCCAGCAGCCAAGATGGGCGACAGACTAATGAAAAACTGTTTTTT

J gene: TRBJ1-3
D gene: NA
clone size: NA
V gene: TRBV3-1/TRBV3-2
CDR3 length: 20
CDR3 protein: CASSPTLQGFFSRSGNTIYF
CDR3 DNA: TGTGCCAGCAGCCCTACCCTACAGGGATTTTTCTCTCGCTCTGGAAACACCATATATTTT

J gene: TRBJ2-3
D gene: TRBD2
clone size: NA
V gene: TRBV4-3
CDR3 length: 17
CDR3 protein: CASSQDRTSGRKDTQYF
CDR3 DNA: TGCGCCAGCAGCCAAGATCGGACTAGCGGGAGGAAGGATACGCAGTATTTT

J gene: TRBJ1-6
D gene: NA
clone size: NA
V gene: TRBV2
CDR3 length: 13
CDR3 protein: CASTPSQASPLHF
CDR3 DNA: TGTGCCAGCACTCCGTCCCAGGCTTCACCCCTCCACTTT

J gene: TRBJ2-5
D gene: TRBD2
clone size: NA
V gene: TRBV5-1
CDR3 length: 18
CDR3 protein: CASSLGSLAGGPQETQYF
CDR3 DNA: TGCGCCAGCAGCTTGGGGTCTCTAGCGGGAGGGCCACAAGAGACCCAGTACTTC